These 21 T cell receptor beta chains came from one sample sequenced in a study of spatial heterogeneity in lung cancer. Study-level points and caveats: Tracking of tumor mutation counts was seen in expanded intratumoral alpha and beta TCR counts.

TCRdb re-called the 5' RACE reads through MiXCR, storing one row per CDR3 protein. The repertoire has 9,500 to 12,000 distinct CDR3 sequences, more than 7% of them found once; the top ten carry roughly 22%. Time point specified: sample taken at primary tumor resection. Their cognate antigens are unknown. The sample here was lung tumor tissue, taken at surgery. The receptor set was obtained from a female donor with early-stage non-small cell lung cancer.

Only a few counts were recorded for this clonotype. This beta chain lies outside the target of a library built for alpha chains; its clone size means little. The rearrangement links TRBV19 to TRBJ2-2; D could derive from TRBD1 or TRBD2 (5 bases each). The germline gives CDR1 LNHDA, CDR2 SQIVND (reference sequence). CDR3 length: 15 amino acids. Trimming took 5 bases from V and 5 from J, leaving 15 bases between them. The CDR3 protein is CASSLGTASTGELFF. The CDR3 DNA follows: TGTGCCAGTAGTCTCGGGACGGCCTCAACCGGGGAGCTGTTTTTT.

This clonotype showed up just a few times. The library was prepared for alpha chains; this beta chain is a stray read, so its frequency means little. The J gene is TRBJ2-3, the V gene TRBV6-1, with a weak D call TRBD2 (6 bases). The CDR3 length is 18 residues. Germline V CDR1 and CDR2: MNHNS, SASEGT. V dropped 4 bases and J dropped 0 bases, with 20 bases sitting between them. CDR3: CASSVTFGGSFSTDTQYF. The DNA of the CDR3 is TGTGCCAGCAGTGTCACCTTCGGGGGATCTTTTAGCACAGATACGCAGTATTTT.

In its sample, this clonotype was seen many times. This beta chain represents an off-target read in a library built for alpha chains; its size is of limited meaning. This sequence joins TRBV7-2 and TRBJ2-7; possible D gene TRBD2, 7 bases. V lost 5 bases and J 0 bases, leaving 11 bases between the germline ends. This CDR3 region has 14 residues. CDR1 and CDR2 from the germline V gene are SGHTA and FQGNSA. The CDR3 bases are TGTGCCAGCAGCCGAGGGGGGGCCTCCTACGAGCAGTACTTC. Its translation is CASSRGGASYEQYF.

There are many counts of this clonotype. This beta chain is off target for a library built for alpha chains, so its abundance means little. The J gene is TRBJ2-5, the V gene TRBV5-1, with D possibly being TRBD1 or TRBD2 (6 bases each). The CDR3 has 15 amino acids. Germline assignment: CDR1 SGHRS and CDR2 YFSETQ. The V and J ends lost 0 bases and 5 bases respectively, with 14 bases between them. CDR3 sequence reads: CASSLEGGSGETQYF. The DNA for the CDR3 is TGCGCCAGCAGCTTGGAAGGGGGGTCCGGTGAGACCCAGTACTTC.

This clonotype was observed at least ten times. This beta chain slipped into a library made for alpha chains as a stray read, so its size is not meaningful. The chain is built from TRBV5-4 and TRBJ2-7, with 13 bases aligning to TRBD2. V shed 4 bases, J shed 2 bases, and the junction held 3 bases outside the gene matches. The V gene's germline CDR1 is SGHNT and CDR2 YYREEE (reference sequence). CDR3 length: 15 residues. CDR3 amino acids: CASSLGLAGTYEQYF. The CDR3 DNA reads TGTGCCAGCAGCCTGGGACTAGCGGGAACCTACGAGCAGTACTTC.

To note about this clonotype: A library made for alpha chains picked up this beta chain off target, so its size means little. This chain links TRBV4-1 with TRBJ2-4, with a weak D call TRBD1 (6 bases). The germline V gene has CDR1 MGHRA and CDR2 YSYEKL. The CDR3 loop spans 16 amino acids. Trimming removed 3 bases from V and 0 bases from J, with 12 bases in between. The CDR3 coding sequence is TGCGCCAGCAGCCAGAACAGGGAACTAGCCAAAAACATTCAGTACTTC. It codes for CASSQNRELAKNIQYF.

This clonotype was picked up many times. A library prepared for alpha chains yielded this beta chain as an off-target read; its size is of little meaning. V and J are TRBV7-9 and TRBJ2-7; TRBD2 agrees at 9 bases. Losses at the gene ends were 5 bases for V and 5 bases for J; bases not matched to a gene: 10. The CDR3 is 15 residues long. CDR1 is SEHNR and CDR2 is FQNEAQ in the germline V gene (reference sequence). The CDR3 region is CASSPIAGATDEQYF. DNA of the CDR3: TGTGCCAGCAGCCCGATAGCGGGGGCGACCGACGAGCAGTACTTC.

As regards this clonotype: Little can be read into the size of this beta chain, an off-target read in a library designed for alpha chains. The chain links TRBV6-2 or TRBV6-3 to TRBJ1-1; perhaps TRBD1 as D (5 bases). The CDR3 loop spans 17 amino acids. V lost 0 bases to trimming and J lost 1 base, with 15 bases between them. In germline, CDR1 is MNHEY, CDR2 SVGEGT. This CDR3 reads CASSYSTFRQPNTEAFF. CDR3 DNA sequence: TGTGCCAGCAGTTACTCGACTTTTAGACAGCCGAACACTGAAGCTTTCTTT.

This clonotype occurred many times. A library prepared for alpha chains yielded this beta chain as an off-target read; its size is of little meaning. This chain joins TRBV14 and TRBJ2-4, with D perhaps matching TRBD1 (5 bases). Germline V gene lookup returns CDR1 SGHDN and CDR2 FVKESK. The CDR3 consists of 12 residues. The V end was cut by 8 bases, the J end by 6 bases, with 11 bases between. Here the CDR3 DNA reads TGTGCCAGCGGCGCTAGGGGAAACATTCAGTACTTC. Translation gives CASGARGNIQYF. The full variable domain, completed using reference TRBV14 and TRBJ2-4, is EAGVTQFPSHSVIEKGQTVTLRCDPISGHDNLYWYRRVMGKEIKFLLHFVKESKQDESGMPNNRFLAERTGGTYSTLKVQPAELEDSGVYFCASGARGNIQYFGAGTRLSVL.

This clonotype was counted ten times or more. This beta chain came through as a stray read in a library set up for alpha chains, and its size says little. The V and J genes are TRBV19 and TRBJ1-5; D perhaps matches TRBD1 (6 bases). The length of the CDR3 is 15 residues. Trimming stripped 9 bases from V and 6 bases from J, with 21 bases between. Germline V gene data show CDR1 as LNHDA and CDR2 as SQIVND (reference sequence). The CDR3 region has the DNA TGTGCCAGCTCTCTCCGGCGGGGGGCGGTTCAGCCCCAGCATTTT. Translated: CASSLRRGAVQPQHF.

At least ten counts were recorded for this clonotype. This beta chain is an off-target read within a library intended for alpha chains, so its frequency means little. V usage is TRBV7-2 and J usage is TRBJ2-3; TRBD2 agrees at 8 bases. Germline CDR1 is SGHTA and CDR2 is FQGNSA. The V gene end was trimmed by 5 bases and the J gene end by 4 bases; junction bases not matched to a gene: 8. The CDR3 sequence is 15 residues long. The CDR3 region has the DNA TGTGCCAGCAGCGATGGACTAGCAGGGGCAGATACGCAGTATTTT. Amino acids: CASSDGLAGADTQYF.

The table lists this clonotype with many counts. Since the library was made to target alpha chains, this beta chain is a stray read and its abundance is not meaningful. J is TRBJ2-5 and V is TRBV5-4, with D perhaps matching TRBD2 (6 bases). The CDR3 consists of 14 residues. Trimming cost V 0 bases and J 2 bases, with 8 bases left between them. The germline V gene has CDR1 SGHNT and CDR2 YYREEE (reference sequence). The DNA for the CDR3 is TGTGCCAGCAGCTTGGCCAGCGGGCAAGAGACCCAGTACTTC. Encoded protein: CASSLASGQETQYF.

This clonotype is categorized as medium-sized (0.01 to 0.1%). Because this beta chain is a stray read in a library intended to capture alpha chains, its abundance should not be given much weight. V is TRBV7-3 and J is TRBJ1-1; weak D call: TRBD1 (6 bases). Per the germline V gene, CDR1 is SGHTA and CDR2 is FQGTGA. The CDR3 has 12 amino acids. V gave up 4 bases and J gave up 10 bases, with 13 bases separating them. The CDR3 bases are TGTGCCAGCAGCTCGGGGCAGGGGTTAGCTTTCTTT. Protein sequence: CASSSGQGLAFF.

There are many counts of this clonotype. A library prepared for alpha chains yielded this beta chain as an off-target read; its size is of little meaning. This sequence joins TRBV6-5 and TRBJ1-2; 8 nucleotides agree with TRBD1. CDR1 and CDR2 from the germline V gene are MNHEY and SVGAGI. V was clipped by 8 bases and J by 2 bases; unmatched bases: 10. The CDR3 totals 15 residues. Written as DNA, the CDR3 is TGTGCCAGCGGGGGGACAGGCTGGAGAAACTATGGCTACACCTTC. It specifies CASGGTGWRNYGYTF.

In its sample, this clonotype was seen many times. A library made for alpha chains picked up this beta chain off target, so its size means little. The CDR3 region is CASIGAGGPDTQYF. The CDR3 DNA is TGTGCCAGCATAGGCGCGGGGGGGCCGGATACGCAGTATTTT. The rearrangement joins TRBV6-2 or TRBV6-3 to TRBJ2-3, with 9 bases fitting TRBD2. The CDR3 consists of 14 residues. From germline, CDR1 is MNHEY and CDR2 SVGEGT. The V segment lost 7 bases and the J segment 6 bases; nucleotides outside the gene matches: 8.

This clonotype was counted at least ten times. For a library built for alpha chains, this beta chain is a stray read; little rests on its size. The chain has TRBV18 and TRBJ2-7; either TRBD1 or TRBD2 may supply D (5 bases each). Trimming pared 3 bases from V and 8 bases from J, leaving 14 bases between. The CDR3 is made up of 13 amino acids. Germline V CDR1 and CDR2: KGHSH, LQKENI. The CDR3 coding sequence is TGTGCCAGCTCACCCTCCATCGGGGCAAAGCAGTACTTC. It translates to CASSPSIGAKQYF.

This clonotype was seen repeatedly, ten times or more. Since the library was made to target alpha chains, this beta chain is a stray read and its abundance is not meaningful. The chain links TRBV7-2 to TRBJ2-1; 8 positions match TRBD2. This CDR3 region has 16 residues. V lost 5 bases, J lost 4 bases, and 10 bases stayed unmatched. CDR1 is SGHTA and CDR2 is FQGNSA in the germline V gene. The CDR3 spells CASSSMMGLEYNEQFF. In DNA form, the CDR3 reads TGTGCCAGCAGCAGTATGATGGGACTAGAGTACAATGAGCAGTTCTTC.

This clonotype was seen ten or more times. This beta chain is a stray read from a library made for alpha chains; its abundance is not meaningful. The genes are TRBV30 and TRBJ2-2, with 7 bases fitting TRBD2. Trimming took 7 bases from V and 4 from J; bases not matched to a gene: 12. The V gene's germline CDR1 is GTSNPN and CDR2 SVGIG (reference sequence). The CDR3 extends over 15 amino acids. CDR3 in amino acids: CASRWGGGGTGELFF. CDR3 DNA: TGTGCCTCCCGGTGGGGGGGTGGCGGCACCGGGGAGCTGTTTTTT. Drawing the rest from reference TRBV30 and TRBJ2-2, the complete variable domain is SQTIHQWPATLVQPVGSPLSLECTVEGTSNPNLYWYRQAAGRGLQLLFYSVGIGQISSEVPQNLSASRPQDRQFILSSKKLLLSDSGFYLCASRWGGGGTGELFFGEGSRLTVL.

This clonotype occurred many times. This beta chain came through as a stray read in a library set up for alpha chains, and its size says little. This sequence joins TRBV20-1 and TRBJ2-7; 7 positions agree with TRBD1. Germline V gene lookup returns CDR1 DFQATT and CDR2 SNEGSKA (reference sequence). CDR3 length: 14 residues. The ends lost 6 bases at V and 2 bases at J; junction bases unmatched: 10. CDR3 sequence reads: CSAEARQGAYEQYF. The DNA for the CDR3 is TGCAGTGCGGAGGCTCGACAGGGAGCCTACGAGCAGTACTTC.

On this clonotype: This beta chain slipped into a library made for alpha chains as a stray read, so its size is not meaningful. V is TRBV7-2 and J is TRBJ2-7; 7 nucleotides match TRBD1. Germline V CDR1 and CDR2: SGHTA, FQGNSA. Unmatched junction bases numbered 10, after V lost 5 bases and J lost 6 bases. The CDR3 is made up of 14 amino acids. The CDR3 is CASSPNRGYGEQYF. The CDR3 nucleotides are TGTGCCAGCAGCCCCAACAGGGGATATGGCGAGCAGTACTTC.

Many counts were recorded for this clonotype. Being off target in a library aimed at alpha chains, this beta chain has a size of little meaning. This chain uses TRBV12-3 or TRBV12-4 with TRBJ2-3; 11 bases match TRBD2. CDR3 length: 17 amino acids. Unmatched junction bases numbered 7, after V lost 5 bases and J lost 0 bases. The CDR3 region is CASSPRTSGLSTDTQYF. CDR3 nucleotide sequence: TGTGCCAGCAGTCCGAGGACTAGCGGGCTGAGCACAGATACGCAGTATTTT.